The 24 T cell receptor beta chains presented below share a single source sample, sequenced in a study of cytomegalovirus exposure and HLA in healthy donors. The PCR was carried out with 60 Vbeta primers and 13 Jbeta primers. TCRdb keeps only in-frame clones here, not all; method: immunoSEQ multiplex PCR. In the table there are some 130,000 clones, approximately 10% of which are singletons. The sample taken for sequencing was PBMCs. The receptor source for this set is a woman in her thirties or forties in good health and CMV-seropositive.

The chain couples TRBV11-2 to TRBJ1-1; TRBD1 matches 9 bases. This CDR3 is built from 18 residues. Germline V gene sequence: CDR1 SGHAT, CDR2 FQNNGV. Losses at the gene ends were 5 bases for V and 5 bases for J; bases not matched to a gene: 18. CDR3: CASSPRRGQGLRRTEAFF. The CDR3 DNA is TGTGCCAGCAGCCCCAGGCGGGGACAGGGCCTTCGAAGGACTGAAGCTTTCTTT.

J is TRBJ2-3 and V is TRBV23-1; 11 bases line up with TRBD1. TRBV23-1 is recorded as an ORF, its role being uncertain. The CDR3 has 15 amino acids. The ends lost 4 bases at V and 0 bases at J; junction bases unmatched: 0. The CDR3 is CASSRDRGSTDTQYF. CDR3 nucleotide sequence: TGCGCCAGCAGTCGGGACAGGGGGAGCACAGATACGCAGTATTTT.

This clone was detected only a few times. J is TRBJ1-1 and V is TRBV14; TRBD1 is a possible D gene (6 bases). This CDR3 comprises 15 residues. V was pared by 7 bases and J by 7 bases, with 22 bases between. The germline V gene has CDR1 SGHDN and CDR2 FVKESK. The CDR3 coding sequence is TGTGCCAGCATTACCAGGGGACCCAGTCCCGGTGAAGCTTTCTTT. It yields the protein CASITRGPSPGEAFF.

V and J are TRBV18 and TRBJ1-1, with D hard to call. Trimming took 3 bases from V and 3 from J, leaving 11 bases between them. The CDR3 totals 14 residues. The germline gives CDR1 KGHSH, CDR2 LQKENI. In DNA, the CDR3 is TGTGCCAGCTCACCCGTGGTCGGAGACACTGAAGCTTTCTTT. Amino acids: CASSPVVGDTEAFF.

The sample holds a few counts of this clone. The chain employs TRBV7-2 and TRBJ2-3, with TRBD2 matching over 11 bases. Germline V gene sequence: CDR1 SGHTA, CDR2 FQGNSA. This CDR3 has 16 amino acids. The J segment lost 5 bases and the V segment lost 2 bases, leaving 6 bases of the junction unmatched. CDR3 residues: CASSLSGTSGGDTQYF. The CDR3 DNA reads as TGTGCCAGCAGCTTATCCGGGACTAGCGGCGGAGATACGCAGTATTTT.

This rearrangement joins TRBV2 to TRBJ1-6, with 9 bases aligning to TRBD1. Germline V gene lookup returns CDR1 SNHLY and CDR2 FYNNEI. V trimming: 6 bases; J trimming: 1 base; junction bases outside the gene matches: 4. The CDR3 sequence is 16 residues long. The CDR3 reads CASRGDRVSYNSPLHF. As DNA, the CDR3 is TGTGCCAGCAGAGGGGACAGGGTGTCCTATAATTCACCCCTCCACTTT.

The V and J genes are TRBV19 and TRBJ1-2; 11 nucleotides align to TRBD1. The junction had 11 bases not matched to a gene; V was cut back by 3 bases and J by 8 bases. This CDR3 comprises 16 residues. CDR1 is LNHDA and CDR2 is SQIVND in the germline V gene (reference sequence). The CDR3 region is CASSIPGQGAGFGYTF. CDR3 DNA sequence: TGTGCCAGTAGTATCCCCGGACAGGGGGCCGGTTTCGGCTACACCTTC. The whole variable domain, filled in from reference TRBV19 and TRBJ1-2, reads DGGITQSPKYLFRKEGQNVTLSCEQNLNHDAMYWYRQDPGQGLRLIYYSQIVNDFQKGDIAEGYSVSREKKESFPLTVTSAQKNPTAFYLCASSIPGQGAGFGYTFGSGTRLTVV.

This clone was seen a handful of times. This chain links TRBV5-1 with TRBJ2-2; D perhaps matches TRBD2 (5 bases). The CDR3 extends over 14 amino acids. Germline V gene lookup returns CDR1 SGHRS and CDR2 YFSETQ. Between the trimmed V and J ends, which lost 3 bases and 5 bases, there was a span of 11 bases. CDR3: CASSSTGVTGELFF. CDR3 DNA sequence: TGCGCCAGCAGCTCAACCGGGGTTACCGGGGAGCTGTTTTTT.

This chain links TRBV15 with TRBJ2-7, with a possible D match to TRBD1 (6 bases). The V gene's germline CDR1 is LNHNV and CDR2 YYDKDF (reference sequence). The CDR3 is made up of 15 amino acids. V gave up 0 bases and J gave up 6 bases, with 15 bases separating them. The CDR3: CATSRDRQAPFEQYF. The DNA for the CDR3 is TGTGCCACCAGCAGAGATCGACAGGCGCCCTTCGAGCAGTACTTC.

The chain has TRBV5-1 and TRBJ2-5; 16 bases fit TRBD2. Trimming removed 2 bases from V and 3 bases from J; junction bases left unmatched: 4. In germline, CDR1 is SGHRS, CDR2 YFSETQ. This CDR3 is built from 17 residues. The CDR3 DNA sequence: TGCGCCAGCAGCTTACAGGGACTAGCGGGGGGGGAAGAGACCCAGTACTTC. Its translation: CASSLQGLAGGEETQYF.

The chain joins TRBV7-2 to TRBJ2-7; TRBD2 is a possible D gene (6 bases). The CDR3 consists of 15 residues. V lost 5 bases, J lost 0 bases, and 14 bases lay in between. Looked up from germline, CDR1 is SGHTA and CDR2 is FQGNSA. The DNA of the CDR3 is TGTGCCAGCAGCCTTAGGGACTCCCGCTCCTACGAGCAGTACTTC. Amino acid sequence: CASSLRDSRSYEQYF.

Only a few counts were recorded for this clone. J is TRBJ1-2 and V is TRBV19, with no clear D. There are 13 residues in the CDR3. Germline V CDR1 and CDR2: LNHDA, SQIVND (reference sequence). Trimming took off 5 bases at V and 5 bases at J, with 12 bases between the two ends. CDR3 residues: CASSDIDKYGYTF. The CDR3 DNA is TGTGCCAGTAGTGACATTGACAAATATGGCTACACCTTC.

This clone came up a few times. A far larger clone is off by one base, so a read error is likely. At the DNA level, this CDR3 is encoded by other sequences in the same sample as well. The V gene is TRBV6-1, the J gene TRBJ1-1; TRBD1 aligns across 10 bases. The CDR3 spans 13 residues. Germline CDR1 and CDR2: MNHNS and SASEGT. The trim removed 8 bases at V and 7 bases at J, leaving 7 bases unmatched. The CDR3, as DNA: TGTGCCAGCTCCTGGACAGGGGGAGGTGAAGCTTTCTTT. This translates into CASSWTGGGEAFF.

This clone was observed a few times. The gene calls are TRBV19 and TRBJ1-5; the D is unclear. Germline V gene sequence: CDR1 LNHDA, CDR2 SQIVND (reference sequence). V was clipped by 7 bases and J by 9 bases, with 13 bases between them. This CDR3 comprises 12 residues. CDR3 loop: CASNSGLRPQHF. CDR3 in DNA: TGTGCCAGTAACTCAGGTTTACGGCCCCAGCATTTT.

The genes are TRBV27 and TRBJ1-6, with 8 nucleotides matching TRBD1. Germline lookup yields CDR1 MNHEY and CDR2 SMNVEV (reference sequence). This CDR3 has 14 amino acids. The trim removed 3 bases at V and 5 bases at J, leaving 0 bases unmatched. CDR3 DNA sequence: TGTGCCAGCAGTTTGGACAGGGATAATTCACCCCTCCACTTT. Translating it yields CASSLDRDNSPLHF.

The CDR3 DNA reads TGCGCCAGCAGCTTGGGGACAGTTAATGAAAAACTGTTTTTT. It encodes CASSLGTVNEKLFF. This chain links TRBV5-1 with TRBJ1-4, with D maybe TRBD1 (6 bases). The CDR3 sequence is 14 residues long. Germline lookup yields CDR1 SGHRS and CDR2 YFSETQ. V was shortened by 0 bases and J by 4 bases, with 7 bases between the two germline ends.

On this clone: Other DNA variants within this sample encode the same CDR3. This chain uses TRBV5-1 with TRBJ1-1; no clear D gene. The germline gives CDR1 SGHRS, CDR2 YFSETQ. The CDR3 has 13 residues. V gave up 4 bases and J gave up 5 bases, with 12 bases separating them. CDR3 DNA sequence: TGCGCCAGCAGCCTTGGCGGGGTGACTGAAGCTTTCTTT. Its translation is CASSLGGVTEAFF. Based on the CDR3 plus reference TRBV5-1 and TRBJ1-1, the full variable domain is KAGVTQTPRYLIKTRGQQVTLSCSPISGHRSVSWYQQTPGQGLQFLFEYFSETQRNKGNFPGRFSGRQFSNSRSEMNVSTLELGDSALYLCASSLGGVTEAFFGQGTRLTVV.

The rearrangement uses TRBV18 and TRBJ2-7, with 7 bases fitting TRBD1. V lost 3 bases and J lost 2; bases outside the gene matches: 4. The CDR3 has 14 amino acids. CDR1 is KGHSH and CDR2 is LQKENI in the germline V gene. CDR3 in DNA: TGTGCCAGCTCACCCTCGACAGGGCCCTACGAGCAGTACTTC. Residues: CASSPSTGPYEQYF.

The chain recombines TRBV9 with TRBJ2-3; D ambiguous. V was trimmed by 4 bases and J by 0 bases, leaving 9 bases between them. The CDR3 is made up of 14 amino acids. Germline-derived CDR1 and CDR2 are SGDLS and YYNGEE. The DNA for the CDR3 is TGTGCCAGCAGCTCCCTTACTAGCACAGATACGCAGTATTTT. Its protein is CASSSLTSTDTQYF. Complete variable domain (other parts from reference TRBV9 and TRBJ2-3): DSGVTQTPKHLITATGQRVTLRCSPRSGDLSVYWYQQSLDQGLQFLIQYYNGEERAKGNILERFSAQQFPDLHSELNLSSLELGDSALYFCASSSLTSTDTQYFGPGTRLTVL.

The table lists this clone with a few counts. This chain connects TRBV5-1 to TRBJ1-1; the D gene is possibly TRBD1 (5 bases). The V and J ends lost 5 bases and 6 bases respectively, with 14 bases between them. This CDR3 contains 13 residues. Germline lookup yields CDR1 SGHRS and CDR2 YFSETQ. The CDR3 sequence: CASSRQRTAEAFF. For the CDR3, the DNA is TGCGCCAGCAGTCGACAGCGAACCGCTGAAGCTTTCTTT.

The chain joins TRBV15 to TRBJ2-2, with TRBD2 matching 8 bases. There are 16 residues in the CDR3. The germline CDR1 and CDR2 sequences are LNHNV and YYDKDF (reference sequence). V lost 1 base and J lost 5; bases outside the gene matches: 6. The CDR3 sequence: CATSRAGGQITGELFF. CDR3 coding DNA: TGTGCCACCAGCAGAGCGGGGGGGCAGATAACCGGGGAGCTGTTTTTT.

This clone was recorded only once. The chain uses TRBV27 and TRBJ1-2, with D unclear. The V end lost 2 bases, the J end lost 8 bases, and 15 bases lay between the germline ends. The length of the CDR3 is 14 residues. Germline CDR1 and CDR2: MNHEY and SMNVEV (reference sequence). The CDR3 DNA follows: TGTGCCAGCAGTTTAAGGATACCGGCGGCAGGCTACACCTTC. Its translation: CASSLRIPAAGYTF.

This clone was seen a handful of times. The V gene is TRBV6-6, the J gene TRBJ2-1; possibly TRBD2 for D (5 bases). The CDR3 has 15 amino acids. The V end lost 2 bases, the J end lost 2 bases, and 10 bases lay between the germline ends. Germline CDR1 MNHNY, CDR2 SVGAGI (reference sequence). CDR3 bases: TGTGCCAGCAGTTACGGACGGGGTGCCTACAATGAGCAGTTCTTC. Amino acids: CASSYGRGAYNEQFF.

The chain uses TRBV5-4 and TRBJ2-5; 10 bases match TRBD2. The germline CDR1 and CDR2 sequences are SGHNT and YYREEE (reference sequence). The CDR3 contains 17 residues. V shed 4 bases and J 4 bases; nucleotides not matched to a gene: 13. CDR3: CASSPRVQRGGSETQYF. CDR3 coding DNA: TGTGCCAGCAGCCCGAGGGTCCAGCGGGGGGGCTCAGAGACCCAGTACTTC.